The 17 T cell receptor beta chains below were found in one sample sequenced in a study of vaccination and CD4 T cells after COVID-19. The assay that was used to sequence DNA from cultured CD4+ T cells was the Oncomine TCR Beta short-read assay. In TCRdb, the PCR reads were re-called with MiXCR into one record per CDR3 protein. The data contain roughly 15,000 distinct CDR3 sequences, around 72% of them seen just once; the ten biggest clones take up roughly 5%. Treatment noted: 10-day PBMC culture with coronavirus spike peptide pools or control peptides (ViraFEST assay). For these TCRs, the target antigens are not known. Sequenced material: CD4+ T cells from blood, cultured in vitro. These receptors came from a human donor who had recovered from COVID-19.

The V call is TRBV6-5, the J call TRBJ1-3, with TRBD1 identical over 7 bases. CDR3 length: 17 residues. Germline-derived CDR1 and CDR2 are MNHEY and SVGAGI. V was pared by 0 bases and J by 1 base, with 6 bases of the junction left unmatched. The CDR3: CASSYSPRTGSGNTIYF. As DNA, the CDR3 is TGTGCCAGCAGTTACTCCCCCAGGACAGGTTCTGGAAACACCATATATTTT.

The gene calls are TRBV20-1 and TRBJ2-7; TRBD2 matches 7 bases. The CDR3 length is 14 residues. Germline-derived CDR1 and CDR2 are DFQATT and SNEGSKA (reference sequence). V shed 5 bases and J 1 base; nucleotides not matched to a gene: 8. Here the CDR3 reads CSAPSREYSYEQYF. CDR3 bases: TGCAGTGCTCCGTCGCGGGAGTATTCCTACGAGCAGTACTTC.

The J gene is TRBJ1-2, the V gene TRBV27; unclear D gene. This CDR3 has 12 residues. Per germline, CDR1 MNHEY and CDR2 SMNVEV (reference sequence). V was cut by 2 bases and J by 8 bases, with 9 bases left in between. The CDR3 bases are TGTGCCAGCAGTTTAAACCGGTGGGGCTACACCTTC. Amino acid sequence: CASSLNRWGYTF.

The CDR3 DNA reads as TGTGCCATCCGGGCCCCCTCTGGAAACACCATATATTTT. Protein product: CAIRAPSGNTIYF. The chain couples TRBV10-3 to TRBJ1-3; no reliable D call. Germline-derived CDR1 and CDR2 are ENHRY and SYGVKD. V shed 8 bases and J shed 0 bases, with 8 bases lying between them. CDR3 length equals 13 residues.

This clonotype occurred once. The CDR3 coding sequence is TGTGCCATCCGCAGAGGGGCAAATCAGCCCCAGCATTTT. Protein product: CAIRRGANQPQHF. The chain recombines TRBV10-3 with TRBJ1-5; D possibly corresponds to TRBD1 (5 bases). CDR1 ENHRY and CDR2 SYGVKD come from the germline V gene. The CDR3 spans 13 residues. V lost 8 bases to trimming and J lost 4 bases, with 12 bases between them.

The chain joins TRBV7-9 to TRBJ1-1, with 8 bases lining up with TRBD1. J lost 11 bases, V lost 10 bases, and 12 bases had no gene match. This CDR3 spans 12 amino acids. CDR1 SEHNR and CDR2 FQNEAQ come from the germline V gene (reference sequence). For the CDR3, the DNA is TGTGCCACCAACCTGCAGGACAGGGCTGCTTTCTTT. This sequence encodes CATNLQDRAAFF.

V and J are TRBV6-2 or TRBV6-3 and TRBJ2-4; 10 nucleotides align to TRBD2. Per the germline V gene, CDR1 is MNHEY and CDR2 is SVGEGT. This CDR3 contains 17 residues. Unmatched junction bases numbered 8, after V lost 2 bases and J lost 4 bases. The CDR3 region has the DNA TGTGCCAGCAGTTACCCCACTAGCGGGAAAGGTAAAAACATTCAGTACTTC. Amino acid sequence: CASSYPTSGKGKNIQYF.

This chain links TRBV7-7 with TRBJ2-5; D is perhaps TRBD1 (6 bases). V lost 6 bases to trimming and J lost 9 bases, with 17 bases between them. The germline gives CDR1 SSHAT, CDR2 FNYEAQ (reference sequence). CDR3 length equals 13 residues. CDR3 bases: TGTGCCAGCAGTCGAAACAGGGAAGTGGCCCAGTACTTC. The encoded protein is CASSRNREVAQYF. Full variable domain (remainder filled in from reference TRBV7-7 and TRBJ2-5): GAGVSQSPRYKVTKRGQDVTLRCDPISSHATLYWYQQALGQGPEFLTYFNYEAQPDKSGLPSDRFSAERPEGSISTLTIQRTEQRDSAMYRCASSRNREVAQYFGPGTRLLVL.

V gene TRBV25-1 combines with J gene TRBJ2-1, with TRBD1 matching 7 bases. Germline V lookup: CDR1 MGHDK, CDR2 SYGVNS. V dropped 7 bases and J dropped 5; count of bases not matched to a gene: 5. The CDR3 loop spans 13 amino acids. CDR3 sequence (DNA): TGTGCCAGCAAGGGGGCTGTAAACAATGAGCAGTTCTTC. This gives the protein CASKGAVNNEQFF. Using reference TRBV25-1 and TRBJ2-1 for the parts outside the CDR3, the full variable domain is EADIYQTPRYLVIGTGKKITLECSQTMGHDKMYWYQQDPGMELHLIHYSYGVNSTEKGDLSSESTVSRIRTEHFPLTLESARPSHTSQYLCASKGAVNNEQFFGPGTRLTVL.

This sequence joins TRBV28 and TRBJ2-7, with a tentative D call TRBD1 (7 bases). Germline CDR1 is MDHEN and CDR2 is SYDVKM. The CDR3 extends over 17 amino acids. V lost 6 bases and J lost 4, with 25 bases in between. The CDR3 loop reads CASRRETGTATLYEQYF. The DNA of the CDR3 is TGTGCCAGCAGGCGGGAAACAGGGACAGCGACCCTTTACGAGCAGTACTTC.

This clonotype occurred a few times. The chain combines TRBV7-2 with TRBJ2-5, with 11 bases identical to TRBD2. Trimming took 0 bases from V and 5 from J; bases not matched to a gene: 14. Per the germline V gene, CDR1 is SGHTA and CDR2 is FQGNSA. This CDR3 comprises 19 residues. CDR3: CASSLARKLAGAGGETQYF. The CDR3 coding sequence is TGTGCCAGCAGCTTAGCGAGGAAACTAGCGGGAGCTGGAGGGGAGACCCAGTACTTC.

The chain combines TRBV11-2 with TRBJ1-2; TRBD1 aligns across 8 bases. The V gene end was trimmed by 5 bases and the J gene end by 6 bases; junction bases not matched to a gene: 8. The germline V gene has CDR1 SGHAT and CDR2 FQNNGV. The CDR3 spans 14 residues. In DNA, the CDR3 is TGTGCCAGCAGCCCCCGGACAGGGCCCCATGGCTACACCTTC. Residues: CASSPRTGPHGYTF.

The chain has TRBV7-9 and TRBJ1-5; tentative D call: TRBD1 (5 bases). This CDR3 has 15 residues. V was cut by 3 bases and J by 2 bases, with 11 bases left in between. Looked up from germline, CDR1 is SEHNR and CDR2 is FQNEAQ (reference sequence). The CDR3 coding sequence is TGTGCCAGCAGCTTTGGGGGATCAGGCAATCAGCCCCAGCATTTT. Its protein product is CASSFGGSGNQPQHF.

CDR3 region: CASSSPGQMETQYF. As DNA, the CDR3 is TGTGCCAGCTCGAGCCCGGGACAGATGGAGACCCAGTACTTC. The genes are TRBV18 and TRBJ2-5; 7 nucleotides match TRBD1. Germline CDR1 reads KGHSH; CDR2 reads LQKENI. This CDR3 contains 14 residues. V lost 6 bases and J lost 5; bases outside the gene matches: 9.

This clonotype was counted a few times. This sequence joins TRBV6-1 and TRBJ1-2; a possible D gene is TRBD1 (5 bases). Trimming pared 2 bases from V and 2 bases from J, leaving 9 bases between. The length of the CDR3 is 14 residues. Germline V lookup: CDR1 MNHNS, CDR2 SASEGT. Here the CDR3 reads CASSERQQNYGYTF. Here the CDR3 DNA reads TGTGCCAGCAGTGAAAGACAGCAGAACTATGGCTACACCTTC.

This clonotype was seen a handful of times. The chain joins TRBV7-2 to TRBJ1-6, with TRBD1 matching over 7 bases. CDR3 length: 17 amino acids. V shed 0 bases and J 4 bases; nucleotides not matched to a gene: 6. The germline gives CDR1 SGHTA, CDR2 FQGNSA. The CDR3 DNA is TGTGCCAGCAGCTTAGCCGACAGGGAAGTTTATAATTCACCCCTCCACTTT. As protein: CASSLADREVYNSPLHF. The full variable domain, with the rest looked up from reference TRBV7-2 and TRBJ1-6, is GAGVSQSPSNKVTEKGKDVELRCDPISGHTALYWYRQSLGQGLEFLIYFQGNSAPDKSGLPSDRFSAERTGGSVSTLTIQRTQQEDSAVYLCASSLADREVYNSPLHFGNGTRLTVT.

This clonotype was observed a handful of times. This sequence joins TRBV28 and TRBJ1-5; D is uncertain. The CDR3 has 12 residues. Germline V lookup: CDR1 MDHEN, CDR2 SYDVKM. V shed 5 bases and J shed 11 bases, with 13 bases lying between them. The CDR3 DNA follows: TGTGCCAGCAGTACCCCCTCATCAGCCCAGCATTTT. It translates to CASSTPSSAQHF.